Listed here are 10 T cell receptor beta chains from one sample, sequenced in a study of T cell changes during pregnancy in multiple sclerosis. Generated by immunoSEQ multiplex PCR, the TCRdb table keeps only in-frame clones and is missing some. The table records around 50,000 clones, approximately 94% of them present only once. This material consisted of CD8+ T cells from peripheral blood mononuclear cells, taken in the first trimester of pregnancy. The origin of the receptors is a female donor with multiple sclerosis, enrolled in a pregnancy study.

The chain links TRBV2 to TRBJ2-7; D unclear. Per the germline V gene, CDR1 is SNHLY and CDR2 is FYNNEI. V was trimmed by 6 bases and J by 2 bases, leaving 11 bases between them. The CDR3 length is 13 residues. The CDR3 protein is CASSATFPYEQYF. The DNA for the CDR3 is TGTGCCAGCAGCGCAACATTTCCCTACGAGCAGTACTTC.

The genes are TRBV7-7 and TRBJ2-5; D may be TRBD1 (5 bases). The germline V gene has CDR1 SSHAT and CDR2 FNYEAQ (reference sequence). CDR3 length: 15 amino acids. The V end was cut by 4 bases, the J end by 0 bases, with 12 bases between. The DNA for the CDR3 is TGTGCCAGCAGCTCGCGAGGACACGACCAAGAGACCCAGTACTTC. This encodes CASSSRGHDQETQYF.

This chain connects TRBV25-1 to TRBJ2-1, with 8 bases that match TRBD2. The CDR3 length is 14 residues. Germline-derived CDR1 and CDR2 are MGHDK and SYGVNS. Trimming cost V 6 bases and J 2 bases; bases outside gene matches: 3. CDR3 amino acids: CASRGAGAYNEQFF. In DNA, the CDR3 is TGTGCCAGCAGAGGAGCGGGAGCCTACAATGAGCAGTTCTTC. The entire variable domain, with the rest obtained from reference TRBV25-1 and TRBJ2-1, is as follows: EADIYQTPRYLVIGTGKKITLECSQTMGHDKMYWYQQDPGMELHLIHYSYGVNSTEKGDLSSESTVSRIRTEHFPLTLESARPSHTSQYLCASRGAGAYNEQFFGPGTRLTVL.

The rearrangement uses TRBV10-3 and TRBJ1-3, with D hard to call. The V and J ends lost 0 bases and 8 bases respectively, with 8 bases between them. Germline CDR1 and CDR2: ENHRY and SYGVKD. The length of the CDR3 is 13 residues. The CDR3 region is CAISESIGDTIYF. The CDR3 DNA reads as TGTGCCATCAGTGAGTCGATCGGGGACACCATATATTTT.

This clone appeared a single time. This chain uses TRBV25-1 with TRBJ2-7; TRBD1 aligns across 8 bases. The germline V gene encodes CDR1 MGHDK and CDR2 SYGVNS. J lost 3 bases, V lost 7 bases, and 8 bases had no gene match. The CDR3 consists of 14 residues. For the CDR3, the DNA is TGTGCCAGCATTCAGGACAGGGAAGACTACGAGCAGTACTTC. Its protein is CASIQDREDYEQYF.

The chain has TRBV4-2 and TRBJ2-1; 12 nucleotides match TRBD2. Germline V gene sequence: CDR1 LGHNA, CDR2 YNFKEQ. The CDR3 covers 17 residues. V shed 4 bases, J shed 9 bases, and the junction held 13 bases outside the gene matches. CDR3 sequence reads: CASSPRLAGAQSGEQFF. The CDR3 DNA follows: TGTGCCAGCAGCCCGAGACTAGCGGGAGCTCAAAGCGGTGAGCAGTTCTTC.

The chain uses TRBV4-2 and TRBJ2-7; 12 bases agree with TRBD1. CDR3 length: 16 residues. The junction had 5 bases not matched to a gene; V was cut back by 2 bases and J by 3 bases. Germline CDR1 LGHNA, CDR2 YNFKEQ. CDR3 DNA sequence: TGTGCCAGCAGCCAAACCGGGACAGGGGGCAACTACGAGCAGTACTTC. Translated, it gives CASSQTGTGGNYEQYF.

In this sample, this clone turned up once. The V and J genes are TRBV11-2 and TRBJ2-1, with 13 bases identical to TRBD2. Per germline, CDR1 SGHAT and CDR2 FQNNGV. CDR3 length: 15 residues. V was clipped by 3 bases and J by 10 bases; unmatched bases: 6. As DNA, the CDR3 is TGTGCCAGCAGCTTGACTAGCGGGGGGCAGGAAGAGCAGTTCTTC. As protein: CASSLTSGGQEEQFF. Filled out from reference TRBV11-2 and TRBJ2-1, the complete variable domain reads EAGVAQSPRYKIIEKRQSVAFWCNPISGHATLYWYQQILGQGPKLLIQFQNNGVVDDSQLPKDRFSAERLKGVDSTLKIQPAKLEDSAVYLCASSLTSGGQEEQFFGPGTRLTVL.

The V gene is TRBV15, the J gene TRBJ2-7; TRBD2 matches at 9 bases. Germline V gives CDR1 LNHNV, CDR2 YYDKDF (reference sequence). J gave up 3 bases and V 7 bases, and 7 bases lay outside the gene matches. This CDR3 contains 14 residues. As DNA, the CDR3 is TGTGCCACCACCCCAGGGCGGGGGGGCTACGAGCAGTACTTC. Its translation: CATTPGRGGYEQYF. Full variable domain (missing parts from reference TRBV15 and TRBJ2-7): DAMVIQNPRYQVTQFGKPVTLSCSQTLNHNVMYWYQQKSSQAPKLLFHYYDKDFNNEADTPDNFQSRRPNTSFCFLDIRSPGLGDTAMYLCATTPGRGGYEQYFGPGTRLTVT.

The chain uses TRBV27 and TRBJ2-1; 9 bases fit TRBD2. The CDR3 has 16 residues. Germline V gene data show CDR1 as MNHEY and CDR2 as SMNVEV (reference sequence). J was trimmed by 4 bases and V by 5 bases; bases with no gene match: 9. Here the CDR3 DNA reads TGTGCCAGCAGTCCCCTAAAACTAGCGGGTTACAATGAGCAGTTCTTC. Protein sequence: CASSPLKLAGYNEQFF.